This TCR beta chain was sequenced during a study of blood T cell repertoires in COVID-19. Study-level information: Both acute and convalescent COVID-19 samples were obtained from the United States, Italy and Spain. From T cells, B-cell-depleted T cells, or PBMCs came the material, which was cDNA or gDNA.

Authors' processing steps: Estimates of nucleated cell counts were drawn from the amplification of reference gene primers. Only in-frame clones appear in the TCRdb table, and some are missing; sequencing was by immunoSEQ multiplex PCR. The V and J calls and the clone size are those of that table, but D and trimming were determined from the DNA. The sample lists more than 300,000 clones, approximately 90% occurring once. The trim removed 6 bases at V and 7 bases at J, leaving 2 bases unmatched. This CDR3 is built from 11 residues. CDR1 is DFQATT and CDR2 is SNEGSKA in the germline V gene (reference sequence).

The chain uses TRBV20-1 and TRBJ1-2; TRBD1 aligns across 10 bases. This receptor was taken from a woman aged 25 to 39 who had been exposed to COVID-19. The sample comprised PBMCs or T cells enriched from blood (not recorded which). The DNA for the CDR3 is TGCAGTGCCAGGACAGGGGGTGGCTACACCTTC. It yields the protein CSARTGGGYTF.